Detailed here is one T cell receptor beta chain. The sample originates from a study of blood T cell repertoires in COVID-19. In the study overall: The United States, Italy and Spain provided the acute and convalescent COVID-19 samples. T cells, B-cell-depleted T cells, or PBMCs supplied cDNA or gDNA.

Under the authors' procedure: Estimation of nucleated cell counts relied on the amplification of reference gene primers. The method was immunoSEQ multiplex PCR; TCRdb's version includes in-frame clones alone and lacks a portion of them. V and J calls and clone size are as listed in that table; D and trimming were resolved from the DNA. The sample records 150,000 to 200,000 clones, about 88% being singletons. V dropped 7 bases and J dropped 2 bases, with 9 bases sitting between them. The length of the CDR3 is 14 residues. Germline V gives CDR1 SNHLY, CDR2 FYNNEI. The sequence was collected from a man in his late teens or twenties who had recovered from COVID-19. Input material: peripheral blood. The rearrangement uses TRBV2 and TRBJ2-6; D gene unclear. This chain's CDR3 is CASIREPGANVLTF. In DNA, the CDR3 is TGTGCCAGCATTAGAGAGCCTGGGGCCAACGTCCTGACTTTC.